The next 23 T cell receptor beta chains were all read from a single sample in a study of yellow fever vaccine responses in identical twins. Via MiXCR, TCRdb re-called the RT-PCR reads, giving one row per CDR3 protein. Here the sample spans roughly 18,000 distinct CDR3 sequences, 61% being singletons. Material: T cells from blood (PBMCs), unsorted or a sorted subset (not recorded which), obtained before or after yellow fever vaccination (not recorded which). The receptor source for this set is a woman between 18 and 29 years old who received the yellow fever vaccine.

This clonotype was counted between two and nine times. The J gene is TRBJ2-1, the V gene TRBV18, with TRBD1 matching 8 bases. Germline V gene lookup returns CDR1 KGHSH and CDR2 LQKENI. The CDR3 has 17 residues. Unmatched junction bases numbered 16, after V lost 3 bases and J lost 9 bases. The CDR3 bases are TGTGCCAGCTCACCCAACCCGGGTACAGGGGGTTTGAGTGAGCAGTTCTTC. Encoded protein: CASSPNPGTGGLSEQFF.

This rearrangement joins TRBV11-1 to TRBJ1-5; possibly TRBD1 for D (6 bases). Germline CDR1 reads SGHAT; CDR2 reads FQDESV (reference sequence). The CDR3 contains 14 residues. Deletions cut 4 bases from V and 7 bases from J, with 14 bases between. CDR3 in amino acids: CASSSAGRGQPQHF. The CDR3 DNA sequence: TGTGCCAGCAGCTCTGCGGGGAGGGGGCAGCCCCAGCATTTT.

The chain carries TRBV11-3 and TRBJ2-1, with D unresolved. CDR3 length: 17 amino acids. Per germline, CDR1 SGHNT and CDR2 YENEEA. V was pared by 2 bases and J by 5 bases, with 19 bases between. The CDR3 DNA is TGTGCCAGCAGCTTATTTTCCATTAACCCCTTTCACAATGAGCAGTTCTTC. It codes for CASSLFSINPFHNEQFF.

Only a few counts were recorded for this clonotype. This chain connects TRBV19 to TRBJ2-7, with D unresolved. The DNA end favors TRBJ2-1, so the J call may be wrong. In germline, CDR1 is LNHDA, CDR2 SQIVND (reference sequence). The CDR3 is 11 residues long. CDR3 nucleotide sequence: TGTGCCAGTAGTACAATTTACGAGCAGTTCTTC. Translating it yields CASSTIYEQFF.

This clonotype was detected only a few times. V and J are TRBV13 and TRBJ2-3; a weak D match, TRBD2 (5 bases). V lost 3 bases and J 6 bases, leaving 13 bases between the germline ends. The CDR3 is made up of 14 amino acids. Germline CDR1 and CDR2: PRHDT and FYEKMQ (reference sequence). The CDR3 DNA follows: TGTGCCAGCAGCTTCCTGACCCGAGGGGATACGCAGTATTTT. Its protein is CASSFLTRGDTQYF.

The CDR3 here is CASSPRPYEQFF. The CDR3 DNA reads TGTGCCAGCAGCCCCCGCCCATATGAGCAGTTCTTC. This chain uses TRBV11-3 with TRBJ2-1; no reliable D call. The ends were cut back, 5 bases at V and 8 bases at J, with 10 bases in the middle. CDR3 length equals 12 residues. CDR1 SGHNT and CDR2 YENEEA come from the germline V gene.

The chain uses TRBV6-5 and TRBJ2-7, with D perhaps matching TRBD1 (6 bases). The V gene lost 0 bases and the J gene lost 6 bases, with 9 bases spanning the gap. Germline CDR1 reads MNHEY; CDR2 reads SVGAGI. The CDR3 runs 13 residues. The CDR3 bases are TGTGCCAGCAGTTACTCTGGGACAACCGAGCAGTACTTC. The encoded protein is CASSYSGTTEQYF.

The V gene is TRBV7-6, the J gene TRBJ2-3; no clear D. The CDR3 has 13 amino acids. The V and J ends lost 4 bases and 6 bases respectively, with 11 bases between them. The V gene's germline CDR1 is SGHVS and CDR2 FNYEAQ. DNA for the CDR3: TGTGCCAGCAGCTCCGGCCAGGCGGATACGCAGTATTTT. Its translation is CASSSGQADTQYF.

The chain uses TRBV18 and TRBJ2-3; 10 bases are a match to TRBD2. The ends lost 3 bases at V and 1 base at J; junction bases unmatched: 1. The CDR3 covers 15 residues. Per germline, CDR1 KGHSH and CDR2 LQKENI. DNA for the CDR3: TGTGCCAGCTCACCCGGGACTAGCGGCACAGATACGCAGTATTTT. This codes for CASSPGTSGTDTQYF.

The V and J genes are TRBV5-1 and TRBJ2-1, with D unresolved. This CDR3 comprises 16 residues. Germline values: CDR1 SGHRS, CDR2 YFSETQ. The V end was cut by 2 bases, the J end by 6 bases, with 18 bases between. The CDR3 here is CASSFRTPGLGNEQFF. CDR3 in DNA: TGCGCCAGCAGCTTCCGGACCCCCGGCCTCGGCAATGAGCAGTTCTTC.

The chain uses TRBV12-3 or TRBV12-4 and TRBJ2-7, with unresolved D. This CDR3 comprises 12 residues. Trimming stripped 8 bases from V and 2 bases from J, with 10 bases between. The CDR3 is CASQGPTYEQYF. The CDR3 DNA sequence: TGTGCCAGCCAAGGGCCCACCTACGAGCAGTACTTC.

The J gene is TRBJ2-7, the V gene TRBV11-2; D gene ambiguous. Germline V gene lookup returns CDR1 SGHAT and CDR2 FQNNGV. V lost 5 bases and J 0 bases, leaving 11 bases between the germline ends. The CDR3 is 14 amino acids. The CDR3 here is CASSPGSSSYEQYF. Written as DNA, the CDR3 is TGTGCCAGCAGCCCCGGATCAAGCTCCTACGAGCAGTACTTC.

This clonotype has just a few counts. The CDR3 loop reads CASSRVGEQFF. The CDR3 nucleotides are TGCGCCAGCAGCAGGGTAGGAGAGCAGTTCTTC. This chain links TRBV23-1 with TRBJ2-1; the D gene is possibly TRBD1 (5 bases). TRBV23-1 carries the ORF label, with uncertain function. CDR3 length: 11 residues. The germline V and J ends were trimmed by 6 bases and 10 bases, with 10 bases remaining between them.

This clonotype was detected only a few times. The J gene is TRBJ1-4, the V gene TRBV3-1; 8 nucleotides align to TRBD1. This CDR3 has 15 amino acids. Germline assignment: CDR1 LGHDT and CDR2 YNNKEL (reference sequence). The ends lost 0 bases at V and 6 bases at J; junction bases unmatched: 3. DNA for the CDR3: TGTGCCAGCAGCCAAGACAGGGGGCTATATGAAAAACTGTTTTTT. Its translation: CASSQDRGLYEKLFF.

This clonotype was seen only a few times. The rearrangement links TRBV2 to TRBJ2-3; maybe TRBD2 (7 bases). Per germline, CDR1 SNHLY and CDR2 FYNNEI. V lost 7 bases and J 2 bases, leaving 13 bases between the germline ends. The CDR3 length is 14 residues. Written as DNA, the CDR3 is TGTGCCAGCACCGGGGGGCTCGCCACAGATACGCAGTATTTT. It specifies CASTGGLATDTQYF.

The rearrangement joins TRBV11-3 to TRBJ2-3, with D possibly being TRBD2 (6 bases). Germline V gene lookup returns CDR1 SGHNT and CDR2 YENEEA. V dropped 1 base and J dropped 4 bases, with 15 bases sitting between them. The CDR3 consists of 16 residues. CDR3 protein: CASSLGRRESADTQYF. The CDR3 nucleotides read TGTGCCAGCAGCTTAGGTAGGCGGGAATCGGCAGATACGCAGTATTTT.

CDR3 bases: TGTGCCAGCAGCACCGGACTCCAGGTACTGGATACGCAGTATTTT. The encoded protein is CASSTGLQVLDTQYF. This chain joins TRBV7-3 and TRBJ2-3; tentative D call: TRBD2 (5 bases). This CDR3 comprises 15 residues. Deletions cut 5 bases from V and 6 bases from J, with 18 bases between. The germline V gene encodes CDR1 SGHTA and CDR2 FQGTGA.

Here the CDR3 reads CSVSGQGDRSYEQYV. In nucleotides, the CDR3 is TGCAGTGTCTCGGGGCAGGGAGACCGCTCCTACGAGCAGTACGTC. This rearrangement joins TRBV20-1 to TRBJ2-7; either TRBD1 or TRBD2 may fit D (5 bases each). Germline CDR1 reads DFQATT; CDR2 reads SNEGSKA (reference sequence). The CDR3 is made up of 15 amino acids. V was cut by 7 bases and J by 0 bases, with 19 bases left in between.

The rearrangement uses TRBV12-5 and TRBJ2-7; TRBD2 might be the D (6 bases). This CDR3 is built from 13 residues. Trimming shortened V by 9 bases and J by 0 bases, and 12 bases separated the two germline ends. Germline lookup yields CDR1 LGHNT and CDR2 FRNRAP. DNA of the CDR3: TGTGCTAGCAGTCCTAGCGCCTCCTACGAGCAGTACTTC. Translating gives CASSPSASYEQYF.

The chain's CDR3 is CASSRTPPMRGQPQHF. CDR3 nucleotide sequence: TGTGCCAGCAGCAGGACCCCACCGATGCGGGGTCAGCCCCAGCATTTT. The chain joins TRBV6-1 to TRBJ1-5; D not certain. Germline V gene data show CDR1 as MNHNS and CDR2 as SASEGT. The CDR3 runs to 16 residues. The V end lost 6 bases, the J end lost 6 bases, and 21 bases lay between the germline ends.

The chain couples TRBV29-1 to TRBJ1-1; D is undetermined. V shed 5 bases and J shed 4 bases, with 8 bases lying between them. Germline loops: CDR1 SQVTM, CDR2 ANQGSEA. The CDR3 length is 11 residues. The DNA of the CDR3 is TGCAGCGTTAAGGTCTCCACTGAAGCTTTCTTT. Encoded protein: CSVKVSTEAFF.

In its sample, this clonotype was seen once. The junction departs from germline at one end; a sequencing error may be responsible. The chain recombines TRBV18 with TRBJ1-4, with D unresolved. The length of the CDR3 is 15 residues. The germline V gene has CDR1 KGHSH and CDR2 LQKENI. The CDR3 sequence: CACSPSGGSGEKLFF. Written as DNA, the CDR3 is TGTGCCTGCTCACCGAGTGGAGGGTCTGGTGAAAAACTGTTTTTT.

The chain links TRBV11-1 to TRBJ2-5; D might be TRBD1 (5 bases). Germline CDR1 SGHAT, CDR2 FQDESV (reference sequence). The V end was cut by 7 bases, the J end by 5 bases, with 20 bases between. The CDR3 has 15 amino acids. The CDR3 sequence is CASTVTNRFSETQYF. The CDR3 bases are TGTGCCAGCACCGTCACAAACAGGTTTTCGGAGACCCAGTACTTC.